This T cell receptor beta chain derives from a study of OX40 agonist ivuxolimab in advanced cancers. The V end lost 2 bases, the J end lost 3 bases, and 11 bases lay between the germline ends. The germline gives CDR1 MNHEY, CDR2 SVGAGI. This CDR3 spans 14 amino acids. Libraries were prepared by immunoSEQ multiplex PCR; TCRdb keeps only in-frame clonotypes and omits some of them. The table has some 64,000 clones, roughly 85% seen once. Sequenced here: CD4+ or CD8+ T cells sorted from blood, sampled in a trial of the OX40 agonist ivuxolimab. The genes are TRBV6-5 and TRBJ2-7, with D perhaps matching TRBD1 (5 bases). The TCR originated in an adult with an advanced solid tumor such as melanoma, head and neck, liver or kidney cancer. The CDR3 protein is CASSYGRQGYEQYF. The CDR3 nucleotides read TGTGCCAGCAGTTACGGCCGGCAGGGCTACGAGCAGTACTTC.